This entry lists 30 T cell receptor beta chains sequenced from one sample in a study of blood T cell repertoires in COVID-19. Repertoires were generated with immunoSEQ multiplex PCR, while TCRdb's copy carries only in-frame clones and drops some. The repertoire holds some 270,000 clones, with around nine tenths as singletons. The source material was peripheral blood. Every receptor here comes from a man aged 30 to 45 with acute or convalescent COVID-19.

Points on this clone: One junction end disagrees with the germline gene, perhaps due to a read error. V is TRBV9 and J is TRBJ2-1, with 9 bases that match TRBD2. The CDR3 runs to 15 residues. From germline, CDR1 is SGDLS and CDR2 YYNGEE. CDR3 sequence (DNA): TGTGCCAGCAGTGTAGCGGGAGAGGCCTACAATGAGCAGTTCTTC. Translated, it gives CASSVAGEAYNEQFF.

Worth noting for this clone: The junction differs from germline at one of its ends, possibly a read error. CDR3 loop: CASSQARSSHTQYF. CDR3 DNA sequence: TGTGCCAGCAGTCAAGCGCGGAGCTCGCATACGCAGTATTTT. The chain carries TRBV6-1 and TRBJ2-3; no clear D gene. CDR1 is MNHNS, CDR2 SASEGT, per germline. The CDR3 has 14 amino acids.

The chain carries TRBV30 and TRBJ2-1; D is uncertain. The CDR3 length is 12 residues. The V end lost 5 bases, the J end lost 5 bases, and 10 bases lay between the germline ends. Germline assignment: CDR1 GTSNPN and CDR2 SVGIG (reference sequence). The CDR3 DNA reads TGTGCCTGGGGGTTCTTAAACAATGAGCAGTTCTTC. Translation: CAWGFLNNEQFF.

V usage is TRBV6-6 and J usage is TRBJ2-7; D is perhaps TRBD1 (5 bases). The germline V gene has CDR1 MNHNY and CDR2 SVGAGI (reference sequence). Trimming cost V 5 bases and J 3 bases, with 11 bases left between them. This CDR3 is built from 13 residues. This chain's CDR3 is CASSRSGNYEQYF. The CDR3 region has the DNA TGTGCCAGCAGTCGGTCAGGGAACTACGAGCAGTACTTC.

The J gene is TRBJ2-1, the V gene TRBV19; 7 nucleotides match TRBD1. Per germline, CDR1 LNHDA and CDR2 SQIVND (reference sequence). This CDR3 contains 17 residues. With 2 bases clipped from V and 4 bases from J, the junction kept 11 bases outside the gene matches. This CDR3 reads CASSIWGTADIYNEQFF. As DNA, the CDR3 is TGTGCCAGTAGTATATGGGGGACAGCTGACATTTACAATGAGCAGTTCTTC.

The CDR3 protein is CASSHMGTGVYEQYF. The CDR3 nucleotides read TGTGCCAGCAGCCATATGGGTACAGGAGTCTACGAGCAGTACTTC. The gene calls are TRBV7-9 and TRBJ2-7; tentatively, D is TRBD1 (5 bases). Germline V gene lookup returns CDR1 SEHNR and CDR2 FQNEAQ (reference sequence). V was trimmed by 5 bases and J by 3 bases, leaving 17 bases between them. CDR3 length equals 15 residues.

A single count supports this clone. The genes are TRBV28 and TRBJ1-1; D is unresolved. V shed 7 bases and J shed 2 bases, with 8 bases lying between them. This CDR3 spans 12 amino acids. Germline CDR1 reads MDHEN; CDR2 reads SYDVKM. The CDR3 reads CASTQVNTEAFF. CDR3 coding DNA: TGTGCCAGCACCCAGGTTAACACTGAAGCTTTCTTT.

The V gene is TRBV18, the J gene TRBJ1-1; a weak D match, TRBD1 (6 bases). Trimming removed 3 bases at V and 1 base at J, with 12 bases between. Germline CDR1 is KGHSH and CDR2 is LQKENI. CDR3 length equals 15 residues. CDR3 region: CASSPLDRTNTEAFF. The CDR3 DNA reads TGTGCCAGCTCACCTCTAGACAGGACGAACACTGAAGCTTTCTTT.

The chain recombines TRBV5-5 with TRBJ2-1; D perhaps matches TRBD2 (6 bases). Germline V gene data show CDR1 as SGHKS and CDR2 as YYEKEE (reference sequence). The CDR3 extends over 17 amino acids. The V end lost 4 bases, the J end lost 2 bases, and 19 bases lay between the germline ends. The CDR3 bases are TGTGCCAGCAGCGTGGCCCCATTAGCGGATCCCTACAATGAGCAGTTCTTC. It is translated as CASSVAPLADPYNEQFF.

The chain links TRBV28 to TRBJ1-5; D gene unclear. There are 13 residues in the CDR3. Germline CDR1 and CDR2: MDHEN and SYDVKM. Trimming cost V 7 bases and J 3 bases, with 10 bases left between them. Written as DNA, the CDR3 is TGTGCCAGCACGAGGGAAAACAATCAGCCCCAGCATTTT. It translates to CASTRENNQPQHF. Together with reference TRBV28 and TRBJ1-5, the CDR3 gives the full variable domain: DVKVTQSSRYLVKRTGEKVFLECVQDMDHENMFWYRQDPGLGLRLIYFSYDVKMKEKGDIPEGYSVSREKKERFSLILESASTNQTSMYLCASTRENNQPQHFGDGTRLSIL.

This rearrangement joins TRBV25-1 to TRBJ1-4, with TRBD1 identical over 9 bases. The CDR3 is made up of 15 amino acids. The J segment lost 2 bases and the V segment lost 8 bases, leaving 6 bases of the junction unmatched. Per germline, CDR1 MGHDK and CDR2 SYGVNS. CDR3 nucleotides: TGTGCCAGCGGGGGGACAGGGTCGACTAATGAAAAACTGTTTTTT. Amino acids: CASGGTGSTNEKLFF.

V usage is TRBV19 and J usage is TRBJ2-7, with 8 positions matching TRBD2. This CDR3 has 14 amino acids. V lost 8 bases to trimming and J lost 1 base; unmatched junction nucleotides: 7. The V gene's germline CDR1 is LNHDA and CDR2 SQIVND (reference sequence). The CDR3 sequence: CASRGLVTSYEQYF. CDR3 coding DNA: TGTGCCAGTCGGGGACTAGTGACATCCTACGAGCAGTACTTC.

This chain joins TRBV6-5 and TRBJ1-1; a possible D gene is TRBD1 (5 bases). Germline V gene sequence: CDR1 MNHEY, CDR2 SVGAGI. V was cut by 2 bases and J by 3 bases, with 16 bases left in between. The CDR3 is 16 residues long. Here the CDR3 reads CASSYSGGAVDTEAFF. For the CDR3, the DNA is TGTGCCAGCAGTTACAGTGGAGGGGCGGTGGACACTGAAGCTTTCTTT.

V and J are TRBV20-1 and TRBJ1-1; the D is unclear. The germline V gene encodes CDR1 DFQATT and CDR2 SNEGSKA (reference sequence). The V end lost 3 bases, the J end lost 0 bases, and 8 bases lay between the germline ends. The CDR3 length is 13 residues. CDR3 protein: CSASELMNTEAFF. The CDR3 DNA sequence: TGCAGTGCTAGTGAACTTATGAACACTGAAGCTTTCTTT.

The CDR3 DNA follows: TGTGCCAGCAGCCAAGGGGGGGGTGCTCCCTACGAGCAGTACTTC. Translating gives CASSQGGGAPYEQYF. The V gene is TRBV3-1 (or the pseudogene TRBV3-2), the J gene TRBJ2-7; 7 bases agree with TRBD2. The CDR3 sequence is 15 residues long. V lost 1 base to trimming and J lost 2 bases; unmatched junction nucleotides: 5. Germline values: CDR1 LGHDT, CDR2 YNNKEL (reference sequence).

The genes are TRBV6-5 and TRBJ1-1; no definite D call. Germline-derived CDR1 and CDR2 are MNHEY and SVGAGI. Trimming left V 5 bases short and J 8 bases short, with 12 bases between. The CDR3 runs to 12 residues. The DNA for the CDR3 is TGTGCCAGCAGTAACCTCGCGGGGGAAGCTTTCTTT. This translates into CASSNLAGEAFF.

The chain recombines TRBV5-4 with TRBJ1-1, with 9 positions matching TRBD1. Germline V lookup: CDR1 SGHNT, CDR2 YYREEE (reference sequence). J gave up 0 bases and V 2 bases, and 5 bases lay outside the gene matches. This CDR3 comprises 16 residues. CDR3 region: CASSLQGAGMNTEAFF. The CDR3 DNA sequence: TGTGCCAGCAGCTTACAGGGGGCAGGTATGAACACTGAAGCTTTCTTT.

The genes are TRBV3-1 (or the pseudogene TRBV3-2) and TRBJ2-1; possible D gene TRBD2, 6 bases. The CDR3 spans 17 residues. Deletions cut 1 base from V and 0 bases from J, with 13 bases between. Germline CDR1 reads LGHDT; CDR2 reads YNNKEL (reference sequence). CDR3 sequence (DNA): TGTGCCAGCAGCCAAGGGGTTAGCGGAAGCTCCTACAATGAGCAGTTCTTC. Translation: CASSQGVSGSSYNEQFF.

V gene TRBV4-2 combines with J gene TRBJ1-2; 9 positions agree with TRBD1. The CDR3 extends over 19 amino acids. The V gene's germline CDR1 is LGHNA and CDR2 YNFKEQ. With V trimmed by 0 bases and J by 3 bases, 14 bases remained unmatched. CDR3 region: CASSQDGGGQGTRYYGYTF. The CDR3, as DNA: TGTGCCAGCAGCCAAGATGGCGGAGGACAGGGGACTCGCTACTATGGCTACACCTTC.

This clone is a singleton in its sample. The V and J genes are TRBV7-9 and TRBJ1-3; TRBD1 agrees at 7 bases. This CDR3 has 14 residues. Germline V CDR1 and CDR2: SEHNR, FQNEAQ (reference sequence). J was trimmed by 4 bases and V by 5 bases; bases with no gene match: 5. The DNA of the CDR3 is TGTGCCAGCAGCCGAGGGGGCACCGGAAACACCATATATTTT. Translating it yields CASSRGGTGNTIYF. Filled out from reference TRBV7-9 and TRBJ1-3, the complete variable domain reads DTGVSQNPRHKITKRGQNVTFRCDPISEHNRLYWYRQTLGQGPEFLTYFQNEAQLEKSRLLSDRFSAERPKGSFSTLEIQRTEQGDSAMYLCASSRGGTGNTIYFGEGSWLTVV.

V is TRBV28 and J is TRBJ1-4; no definite D call. The CDR3 length is 15 residues. From germline, CDR1 is MDHEN and CDR2 SYDVKM. The V end was cut by 6 bases, the J end by 0 bases, with 11 bases between. The CDR3 bases are TGTGCCAGCAGCTACGTTCTTGCAACTAATGAAAAACTGTTTTTT. It translates to CASSYVLATNEKLFF.

This clone was seen just once. The chain uses TRBV6-5 and TRBJ1-2; 10 bases map to TRBD1. The CDR3 length is 13 residues. CDR1 and CDR2 (germline): MNHEY, SVGAGI. J was trimmed by 4 bases and V by 9 bases; bases with no gene match: 5. CDR3 in amino acids: CASGTGATYGYTF. The CDR3 DNA follows: TGTGCCAGTGGGACAGGGGCCACCTATGGCTACACCTTC.

This chain uses TRBV11-2 with TRBJ1-3; D unresolved. From germline, CDR1 is SGHAT and CDR2 FQNNGV. Trimming left V 5 bases short and J 3 bases short, with 5 bases between. This CDR3 is built from 12 residues. CDR3: CASSVYGNTIYF. The DNA for the CDR3 is TGTGCCAGCAGCGTATATGGAAACACCATATATTTT.

This chain connects TRBV3-1 (or the pseudogene TRBV3-2) to TRBJ1-2, with D unclear. CDR1 and CDR2 from the germline V gene are LGHDT and YNNKEL (reference sequence). V lost 1 base and J 4 bases, leaving 13 bases between the germline ends. This CDR3 has 15 residues. The CDR3 protein is CASSQVTTPVYGYTF. The CDR3, as DNA: TGTGCCAGCAGCCAAGTTACGACTCCCGTCTATGGCTACACCTTC.

The J gene is TRBJ2-5, the V gene TRBV3-1 (or the pseudogene TRBV3-2), with D perhaps TRBD1 (7 bases). The CDR3 sequence is 14 residues long. Looked up from germline, CDR1 is LGHDT and CDR2 is YNNKEL (reference sequence). Trimming shortened V by 5 bases and J by 5 bases, and 15 bases separated the two germline ends. The CDR3 nucleotides are TGTGCCAGCAGCGTTTTGGCGGGACAGGAGACCCAGTACTTC. Protein product: CASSVLAGQETQYF.

The chain recombines TRBV5-5 with TRBJ1-6; D perhaps matches TRBD1 (5 bases). This CDR3 region has 16 residues. Trimming removed 1 base from V and 10 bases from J, with 18 bases in between. Germline lookup yields CDR1 SGHKS and CDR2 YYEKEE (reference sequence). The CDR3 DNA sequence: TGTGCCAGCAGCTTGAGATCGGGGGAGTTTGACTCACCCCTCCACTTT. Protein product: CASSLRSGEFDSPLHF.

The rearrangement joins TRBV27 to TRBJ2-1; 16 nucleotides agree with TRBD2. The J segment lost 0 bases and the V segment lost 6 bases, leaving 11 bases of the junction unmatched. The CDR3 is 20 residues long. The germline CDR1 and CDR2 sequences are MNHEY and SMNVEV (reference sequence). CDR3 loop: CASSLLPGLAGGSSYNEQFF. CDR3 DNA: TGTGCCAGCAGCCTTTTACCGGGACTAGCGGGAGGGAGCTCCTACAATGAGCAGTTCTTC.

The chain recombines TRBV5-5 with TRBJ2-2; D possibly corresponds to TRBD2 (6 bases). The CDR3 has 13 residues. CDR1 and CDR2 (germline): SGHKS, YYEKEE (reference sequence). V was trimmed by 4 bases and J by 7 bases, leaving 11 bases between them. The CDR3 DNA sequence: TGTGCCAGCAGCGCTTCCGGGAGCGGGGAGCTGTTTTTT. Translated: CASSASGSGELFF.

The genes are TRBV6-2 or TRBV6-3 and TRBJ1-1; D is possibly TRBD1 (5 bases). V gave up 7 bases and J gave up 0 bases, with 12 bases separating them. The germline V gene has CDR1 MNHEY and CDR2 SVGEGT. The CDR3 runs to 14 residues. CDR3 amino acids: CASNPDRLNTEAFF. CDR3 in DNA: TGTGCCAGCAACCCAGACAGACTGAACACTGAAGCTTTCTTT.

This chain connects TRBV28 to TRBJ1-2; D is unresolved. V was shortened by 6 bases and J by 8 bases, with 16 bases between the two germline ends. This CDR3 has 13 amino acids. Germline values: CDR1 MDHEN, CDR2 SYDVKM. CDR3 in amino acids: CASSLPRTWGYTF. The CDR3 region has the DNA TGTGCCAGCAGCCTTCCCCGAACTTGGGGCTACACCTTC.